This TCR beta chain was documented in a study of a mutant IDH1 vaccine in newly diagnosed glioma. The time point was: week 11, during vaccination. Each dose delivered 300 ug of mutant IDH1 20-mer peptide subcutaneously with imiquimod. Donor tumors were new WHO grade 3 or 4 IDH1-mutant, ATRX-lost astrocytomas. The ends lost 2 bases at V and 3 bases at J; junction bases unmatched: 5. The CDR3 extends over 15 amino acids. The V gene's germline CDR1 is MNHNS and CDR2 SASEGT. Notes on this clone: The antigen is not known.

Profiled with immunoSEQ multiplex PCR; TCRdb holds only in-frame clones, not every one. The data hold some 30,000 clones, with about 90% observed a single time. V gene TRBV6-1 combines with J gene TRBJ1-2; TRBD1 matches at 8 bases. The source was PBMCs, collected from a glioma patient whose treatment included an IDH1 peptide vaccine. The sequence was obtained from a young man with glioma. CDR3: CASSEMTGVDYGYTF. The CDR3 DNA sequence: TGTGCCAGCAGTGAAATGACAGGGGTCGACTATGGCTACACCTTC.